The T cell receptor beta chain described here comes from a study of T cells in localized non-small cell lung cancer. Findings and limits, study-wide: Blood T cell density predicted longer survival; adjacent-lung clonality, shorter. Without multi-region sequencing, intratumor heterogeneity could not be excluded. A median approximately 61 of the top 100 tumor clones appeared in adjacent lung. Peak T cell clonality was found in uninvolved adjacent lung, exceeding tumor.

About this clone: Its matching antigen is unknown.

Data came from immunoSEQ multiplex PCR; TCRdb stores just in-frame clones and leaves some out. The sample has 100,000 to 150,000 clones, 89% seen once. Looked up from germline, CDR1 is GTSNPN and CDR2 is SVGIG (reference sequence). Trimming took off 0 bases at V and 9 bases at J, with 12 bases between the two ends. This CDR3 contains 13 residues. This sequence originates from an older female donor with stage I lung adenocarcinoma. Material: peripheral blood, obtained before any cancer treatment. The chain carries TRBV30 and TRBJ2-1, with D hard to call. The CDR3 loop is CAWSVLGGTEQFF. In DNA, the CDR3 is TGTGCCTGGAGTGTACTTGGTGGTACTGAGCAGTTCTTC.